This TCR beta chain was recorded in a study of cytomegalovirus exposure and HLA in healthy donors (dated by TCRdb to about 2017). Turning to the overall study: According to an earlier analysis of a few hundred of the donors, about 179 million T cells yielded 120 million or so unique TCR beta sequences and about 300 Gb of sequence data. Because of strong linkage in the cohort, roughly five DR-DQ haplotypes were treated as single units for association and clustering. Alongside the repertoire data, information on donor age, sex, ethnicity and CMV serostatus was compiled. The genetic ancestry cluster associated with self-reported Caucasian donors included 65% to 90% of the roughly 380 genotyped donors. In a later genetic analysis, genome-wide SNP genotypes for about three fifths of the roughly 670 donors were used, and that subset was treated as a discovery cohort. In the later analysis, no new phenotypic data were used to find candidate immune exposures; instead, reliance was placed on TCR beta sequences and their occurrence across donors. All discovery cohort repertoires had been generated using a single sequencing platform. An earlier analysis of more than 450 of the donors used high-throughput TCR beta sequencing to judge whether each TCR beta V gene segment behaved as functional or pseudogenic. To study patterns of TCR occurrence, a later analysis re-analyzed previously published TCR beta repertoires from 500 to 850 donors and added high-resolution HLA genotyping. High-throughput TCR immunosequencing, statistical association of individual TCRs with disease status, and machine learning were combined to predict cytomegalovirus infection status. An early release that covered several hundred HLA-typed donors contained about 300 gigabases of sequencing data and around 80 million unique TCR sequences. Both class I and class II loci were covered by HLA typing, at four-digit resolution. The study used immunosequencing to profile the T cell repertoires of 666 subjects and linked those repertoires to cytomegalovirus serostatus. On average, around 240,000 unique TCR beta nucleotide sequences were sequenced per donor among some 430 genotyped donors of the cohort, with roughly 18% of those sequences being non-productive. The study was designed to test whether signatures of past pathogen exposure could be identified by cataloging public T cell receptors. The number of typed donors differed by locus: about 629-630 for A, B, C, DRB1 and DQB1; approximately 520 for DQA1; 606 for DPA1; and some 450 for DPB1. A separate validation cohort of over a hundred different subjects was used in addition to the approximately 610-subject first cohort.

Per the germline V gene, MNHEY is the CDR1 and SVGAGI is the CDR2. V loses 7 bases of germline sequence and J loses 4 bases, and the interval between the two ends is 16 bases. The CDR3 covers 14 residues, taking in both the cysteine and the phenylalanine. Just the 42-base CDR3 DNA is kept, in frame starting at base 1. To note about this clone: No cognate antigen has been identified for it. No base quality information exists; no much larger clone differs at one position.

The cohort comprised hundreds of healthy bone marrow donors. Cohort members were all nominally healthy when sampled, although unrecorded immune exposures were likely present. The donor tested CMV seropositive and was one of the 289 seropositive cohort members. Each donor provided a peripheral blood sample, and peripheral blood mononuclear cells were used for TCR beta sequencing. Genomic DNA was extracted from the blood cell samples with the Qiagen DNeasy Blood Extraction Kit. Broad study findings and their caveats: Several of the top co-occurrence clusters appeared to be linked to parvovirus B19, influenza, CMV and Epstein-Barr virus, according to a later analysis. According to a later analysis, most CMV-associated TCR beta chains appeared to be HLA-restricted, and the HLA associations seemed to be driven largely by CMV exposure. A later genetic analysis reported fewer N-insertions in productive TCRs among donors in an Asian-associated ancestry cluster than the approximately 700-donor mean. An association between a missense DCLRE1C variant and V-gene and J-gene trimming of TCR beta chains was found in a later genetic analysis and replicated in an independent cohort. Because counts were too low, about 18 rarely observed V segments, including chromosome 9 orphons, were excluded from the earlier analysis of 587 of the donors. Assigning TCR associations to individual alleles was difficult when HLA alleles, especially DR and DQ, strongly co-occurred. Broadly in line with IMGT annotations, most TCR beta V segments showed up in productive rearrangements about 87% or about 30% of the time in an earlier analysis of roughly 590 of the donors. In a later analysis, HLA-associated TCR beta chains showed more clonal expansion and lower generation probabilities than non-associated chains that were equally common. It was suggested by the authors that the approach could potentially be generalized to other disease states and immunological phenotypes. CMV serostatus was the only immune exposure information available for the cohort. Correlated functional status among segregating V segments might be attributable to linkage disequilibrium, but an unknown experimental factor could not be ruled out. Cytomegalovirus status was reported to be diagnosed by the classifier with high specificity and sensitivity in both the original and validation cohorts. The 87-base-pair reads could not distinguish some IMGT-functional V segments, including TRBV6-2 and TRBV6-3, so those segments were excluded. In this cohort, only TCR beta chains were sequenced, and detectable features were limited by the absence of alpha or paired-chain data. Three of the identified cytomegalovirus-associated TCR beta chains were confirmed in vitro to be specific for cytomegalovirus antigens. A later analysis associated about 17,000 TCR beta sequences with specific HLA alleles at a false discovery rate of 0.05. A cluster of highly shared sequence variants was judged likely to represent a technical artifact of the sequencing pipeline. Because some donors lacked HLA typing at each locus, the association tests relied only on the typed subset. According to a later analysis, TCR association rates differed among HLA loci, with DRB1 alleles showing the most associated TCRs and HLA-C alleles showing the fewest. A further reported finding was that TCR beta sequences accurately predicted the HLA-A and HLA-B alleles for most subjects in the first cohort. Presence/absence analyses assumed roughly uniform sequencing depth across donors, an assumption that may not hold. Most TCR sequences were seen in very few donors, while some public TCRs were found in many individuals. The study gave a list of some 150 TCR beta chains associated with cytomegalovirus.

Libraries were prepared through the immunoSEQ multiplex PCR assay. For the multiplex PCR, a mixture combining 60 forward primers for TCR Vbeta segments and 13 reverse primers for TCR Jbeta segments was used. The CDR3 region of rearranged TCR beta genes was amplified from genomic DNA by a multiplex PCR assay. The Illumina HiSeq System was used to sequence the amplified TCR beta libraries as 87-base-pair reads. The original pipeline was this. A later analysis tallied 75 million to 95 million unique TCR beta chains across the 666 repertoires, and about 12 million of those chains were shared by two or more donors. Raw reads were error-corrected and collapsed into unique sequences with a nearest-neighbor algorithm that merged closely related sequences to remove PCR and sequencing errors. CDR3 sequences were aligned to IMGT reference sequences to assign V, D and J gene segments. For a sequence to be retained, at least a six-nucleotide match to both a V gene segment and a J gene segment was required. Rearrangements were classified as productive when the CDR3 lacked stop codons and remained in frame with V and J, and all other rearrangements were classified as non-productive. CDR3 was defined according to IMGT convention as the region running from the second conserved V-encoded cysteine to the conserved J-encoded phenylalanine. Sequences without an unambiguous match to a single V gene segment were excluded from the earlier analysis of about 630 of the donors. In an earlier analysis of approximately 610 of the donors, V segments were called functional above 56.7% productive rearrangements and were called segregating when the between-donor standard deviation exceeded 5%. A statistical classification framework was developed to diagnose cytomegalovirus status using the catalog of TCR beta chain sequences. In a later analysis, V and J genes were assigned by comparing TCR nucleotide sequences against IMGT/GENE-DB human TR gene sequences. A later analysis assigned CDR3 sequences and most-parsimonious VDJ recombination scenarios with the TCRdist pipeline. In a later analysis, every TCR beta chain was defined by the combination of its CDR3 amino acid sequence and its V-gene family, and reads without a unique V-gene family were dropped. As a way to deal with suspected cross-contamination and a sequencing artifact, a later analysis dropped over 550 nucleotide sequences that were highly shared and had low generation probability. In a later analysis, a clonal expansion index for each public chain was calculated from normalized within-repertoire ranks of inferred template counts. A later analysis computed generation probabilities with a VDJ recombination model fitted to out-of-frame rearrangements, and checked the results against IGoR. In a later analysis, hypergeometric tests were used to score TCR-TCR, TCR-HLA and TCR-CMV co-occurrence, with a repertoire-size bias correction applied to TCR pairs. A later analysis estimated false discovery rates by permuting HLA or CMV assignments 20 times. A later analysis grouped co-occurring TCRs with DBSCAN, adding TCRdist sequence similarity when clustering within HLA-allele-positive subsets. Repertoires with fewer than 30,000 or more than 120,000 public chains, plus five repertoires with anomalous nucleotide sharing, were excluded from co-occurrence clustering. The source is immuneACCESS, and TCRdb retained only in-frame sequences with V and J called. Part of the clones is not carried over; for the studies checked, unresolved V genes explain less than half of this, and the remainder is unexplained. The DNA gave D and trimming, while V, J and clone size come from that table. In all, the sample holds about 130,000 clones, and about two thirds of those were seen once. The top ten constitute about 3% of the sample.

The receptor's source is a woman aged 60-70 years in good health and CMV-seropositive. The chain is assembled from TRBV6-5 and TRBJ1-2; no D gene can be assigned with confidence. Sequencing input: PBMCs. This receptor has the CDR3 CASIKSRFGYGYTF. In nucleotides, the sequence is TGTGCCAGCATCAAAAGTCGTTTCGGCTATGGCTACACCTTC.